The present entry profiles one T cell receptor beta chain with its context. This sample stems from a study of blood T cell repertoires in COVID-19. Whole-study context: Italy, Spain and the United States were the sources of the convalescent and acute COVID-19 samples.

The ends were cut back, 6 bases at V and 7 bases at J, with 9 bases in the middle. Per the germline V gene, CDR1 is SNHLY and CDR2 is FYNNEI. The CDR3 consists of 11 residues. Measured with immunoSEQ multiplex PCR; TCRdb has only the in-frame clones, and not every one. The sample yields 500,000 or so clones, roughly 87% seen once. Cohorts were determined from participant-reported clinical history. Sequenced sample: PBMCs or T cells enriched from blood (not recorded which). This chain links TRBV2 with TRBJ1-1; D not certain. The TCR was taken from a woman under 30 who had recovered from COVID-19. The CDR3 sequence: CASRLRVEAFF. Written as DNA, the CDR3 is TGTGCCAGCAGGCTACGGGTTGAAGCTTTCTTT.